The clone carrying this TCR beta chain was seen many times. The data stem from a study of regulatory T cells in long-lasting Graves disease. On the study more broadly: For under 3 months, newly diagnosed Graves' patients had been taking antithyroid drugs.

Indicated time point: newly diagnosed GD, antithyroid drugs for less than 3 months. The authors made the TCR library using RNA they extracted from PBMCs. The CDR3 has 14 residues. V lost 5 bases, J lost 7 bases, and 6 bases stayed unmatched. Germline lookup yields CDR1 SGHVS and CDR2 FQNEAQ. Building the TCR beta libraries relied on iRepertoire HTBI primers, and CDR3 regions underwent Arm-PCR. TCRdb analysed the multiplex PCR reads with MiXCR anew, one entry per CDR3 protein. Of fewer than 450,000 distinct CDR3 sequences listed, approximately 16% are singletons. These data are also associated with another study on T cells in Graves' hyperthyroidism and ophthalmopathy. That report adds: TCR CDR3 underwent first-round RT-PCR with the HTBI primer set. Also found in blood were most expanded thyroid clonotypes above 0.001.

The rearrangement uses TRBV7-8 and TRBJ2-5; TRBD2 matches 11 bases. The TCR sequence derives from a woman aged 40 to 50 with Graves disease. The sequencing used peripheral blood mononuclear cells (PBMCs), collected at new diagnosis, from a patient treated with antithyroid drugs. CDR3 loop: CASSTTSGAGTQYF. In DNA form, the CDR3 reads TGTGCCAGCAGCACGACTAGCGGGGCAGGGACCCAGTACTTC. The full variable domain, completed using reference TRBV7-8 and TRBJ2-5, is GAGVSQSPRYKVAKRGQDVALRCDPISGHVSLFWYQQALGQGPEFLTYFQNEAQLDKSGLPSDRFFAERPEGSVSTLKIQRTQQEDSAVYLCASSTTSGAGTQYFGPGTRLLVL.